A single sample gave rise to the 18 T cell receptor beta chains below, sequenced in a study of T cell responses to AZD1222 COVID-19 vaccine. Clones were sequenced by immunoSEQ multiplex PCR, and TCRdb holds only the in-frame ones, with some missing. The sample yields some 140,000 clones, about 92% seen once. Sequences were derived from peripheral blood, sampled on day 0 of AZD1222 vaccination. These receptors were collected from an adult in good health.

V is TRBV27 and J is TRBJ1-5, with D possibly matching TRBD1 (6 bases). Germline V gene lookup returns CDR1 MNHEY and CDR2 SMNVEV (reference sequence). The CDR3 contains 16 residues. Trimming stripped 5 bases from V and 3 bases from J, with 17 bases between. The CDR3 nucleotides read TGTGCCAGCAGTCCGTTACAGGGTTTGCCCAATCAGCCCCAGCATTTT. Encoded protein: CASSPLQGLPNQPQHF.

The gene calls are TRBV12-5 and TRBJ2-1; 14 nucleotides align to TRBD2. With V trimmed by 6 bases and J by 4 bases, 8 bases remained unmatched. The length of the CDR3 is 17 residues. The germline V gene has CDR1 LGHNT and CDR2 FRNRAP. As DNA, the CDR3 is TGTGCTAGTGGCCTAGGACTAGCGGGAGGACTTTACAATGAGCAGTTCTTC. It codes for CASGLGLAGGLYNEQFF.

This clone came up once. The chain uses TRBV27 and TRBJ1-5; D remains ambiguous. V was pared by 9 bases and J by 0 bases, with 18 bases between. The V gene's germline CDR1 is MNHEY and CDR2 SMNVEV (reference sequence). The CDR3 loop spans 16 amino acids. In DNA form, the CDR3 reads TGTGCCAGTCCCCGGGTCCCTCTCTATAGCAATCAGCCCCAGCATTTT. This gives the protein CASPRVPLYSNQPQHF.

This chain connects TRBV4-3 to TRBJ1-3, with unresolved D. Germline assignment: CDR1 LGHNA and CDR2 YSLEER. This CDR3 has 15 residues. The ends were cut back, 1 base at V and 0 bases at J, with 7 bases in the middle. The CDR3 loop reads CASSQVGLSGNTIYF. The CDR3 nucleotides read TGCGCCAGCAGCCAAGTAGGACTCTCTGGAAACACCATATATTTT.

This clone was counted once. The CDR3 loop reads CASSPGRDGYNEQFF. The CDR3 bases are TGTGCCAGCTCACCCGGCAGGGATGGCTACAATGAGCAGTTCTTC. The gene calls are TRBV18 and TRBJ2-1, with D perhaps TRBD1 (5 bases). Deletions cut 3 bases from V and 3 bases from J, with 12 bases between. The CDR3 loop spans 15 amino acids. CDR1 is KGHSH, CDR2 LQKENI, per germline.

The V gene is TRBV28, the J gene TRBJ2-7, with D possibly TRBD1 on 6 matching bases. CDR3 length: 16 amino acids. V shed 3 bases and J shed 6 bases, with 21 bases lying between them. Germline V gene lookup returns CDR1 MDHEN and CDR2 SYDVKM. This CDR3 reads CASSFTREGGSLEQYF. CDR3 DNA: TGTGCCAGCAGTTTCACCCGGGAAGGGGGATCTCTCGAGCAGTACTTC.

The rearrangement joins TRBV5-5 to TRBJ1-1; D might be TRBD1 (6 bases). V was clipped by 2 bases and J by 0 bases, with 14 bases between them. In germline, CDR1 is SGHKS, CDR2 YYEKEE (reference sequence). The CDR3 length is 16 residues. The chain's CDR3 is CASSLIPTGLNTEAFF. In nucleotides, the CDR3 is TGTGCCAGCAGCTTAATTCCGACAGGATTGAACACTGAAGCTTTCTTT.

The chain is built from TRBV11-2 and TRBJ1-1; D ambiguous. The CDR3 has 13 amino acids. Between the trimmed V and J ends, which lost 3 bases and 1 base, there was a span of 6 bases. CDR1 and CDR2 (germline): SGHAT, FQNNGV. CDR3 protein: CASSFAGNTEAFF. As DNA, the CDR3 is TGTGCCAGCAGCTTCGCCGGGAACACTGAAGCTTTCTTT.

This clone was seen just once. J is TRBJ2-3 and V is TRBV10-3, with TRBD2 matching over 10 bases. CDR1 and CDR2 from the germline V gene are ENHRY and SYGVKD. V shed 8 bases and J 2 bases; nucleotides not matched to a gene: 19. CDR3 length: 19 residues. The CDR3 DNA reads as TGTGCCATCGCCCCGGGACTAGCGCATGAGGGGGGCCCCACAGATACGCAGTATTTT. It translates to CAIAPGLAHEGGPTDTQYF.

The chain carries TRBV5-8 and TRBJ1-5; 11 bases are a match to TRBD1. Germline CDR1 reads SGHTS; CDR2 reads YDEGEE. CDR3 size: 15 residues. After removal of 4 bases from V and 5 bases from J, the junction contained 5 bases not matched to a gene. The DNA for the CDR3 is TGTGCCAGCAGCCCCGGGGACAGGGGGGATCAGCCCCAGCATTTT. Amino acid sequence: CASSPGDRGDQPQHF.

This chain joins TRBV11-2 and TRBJ1-1; 9 bases line up with TRBD1. Trimming removed 3 bases from V and 3 bases from J; junction bases left unmatched: 11. The germline gives CDR1 SGHAT, CDR2 FQNNGV. The CDR3 is made up of 17 amino acids. CDR3 sequence (DNA): TGTGCCAGCAGCTTGGCCAGCATTCGGGACAGGGACACTGAAGCTTTCTTT. Its translation is CASSLASIRDRDTEAFF. The full variable domain, with the rest looked up from reference TRBV11-2 and TRBJ1-1, is EAGVAQSPRYKIIEKRQSVAFWCNPISGHATLYWYQQILGQGPKLLIQFQNNGVVDDSQLPKDRFSAERLKGVDSTLKIQPAKLEDSAVYLCASSLASIRDRDTEAFFGQGTRLTVV.

The chain employs TRBV24-1 and TRBJ2-1; a weak D match, TRBD2 (6 bases). The CDR3 spans 13 residues. Trimming cost V 5 bases and J 5 bases, with 9 bases left between them. The germline gives CDR1 KGHDR, CDR2 SFDVKD. This CDR3 is CATSALAHNEQFF. CDR3 DNA sequence: TGTGCCACCAGTGCTCTAGCGCACAATGAGCAGTTCTTC.

V gene TRBV20-1 combines with J gene TRBJ1-2; D is unclear. CDR3 length equals 12 residues. Trimming shortened V by 3 bases and J by 4 bases, and 9 bases separated the two germline ends. Germline CDR1 reads DFQATT; CDR2 reads SNEGSKA (reference sequence). Written as DNA, the CDR3 is TGCAGTGCTAGTCCGGTGGGCTATGGCTACACCTTC. Protein: CSASPVGYGYTF.

Details on this clone: At one end the junction does not follow the germline gene, possibly because of a read error. V gene TRBV3-1 (or the pseudogene TRBV3-2) combines with J gene TRBJ1-4, with D perhaps TRBD1 (6 bases). CDR1 and CDR2 (germline): LGHDT, YNNKEL (reference sequence). CDR3 length equals 12 residues. The CDR3 protein is CASSQEGEKLFF. The CDR3, as DNA: TGTGCCAGCAGCCAGGAGGGGGAAAAATTGTTTTTT.

The V gene is TRBV9, the J gene TRBJ1-5; a possible D gene is TRBD1 (6 bases). There are 14 residues in the CDR3. V dropped 3 bases and J dropped 1 base, with 8 bases sitting between them. Germline assignment: CDR1 SGDLS and CDR2 YYNGEE. CDR3 coding DNA: TGTGCCAGCAGCGCCGGACAGAGCAATCAGCCCCAGCATTTT. This encodes CASSAGQSNQPQHF. The full variable domain, in which reference TRBV9 and TRBJ1-5 provide the parts outside the CDR3, is DSGVTQTPKHLITATGQRVTLRCSPRSGDLSVYWYQQSLDQGLQFLIQYYNGEERAKGNILERFSAQQFPDLHSELNLSSLELGDSALYFCASSAGQSNQPQHFGDGTRLSIL.

This clone appeared a single time. The rearrangement uses TRBV7-9 and TRBJ2-1; 11 bases line up with TRBD2. After removal of 5 bases from V and 9 bases from J, the junction contained 15 bases not matched to a gene. Germline V lookup: CDR1 SEHNR, CDR2 FQNEAQ (reference sequence). This CDR3 is built from 17 residues. CDR3 residues: CASSPLAGANRKFEQFF. The CDR3 DNA sequence: TGTGCCAGCAGCCCACTAGCGGGAGCAAATAGGAAGTTTGAGCAGTTCTTC.

DNA for the CDR3: TGCAGCGCTGGAGGCAACGGCTACGAGCAGTACTTC. As protein: CSAGGNGYEQYF. The rearrangement joins TRBV29-1 to TRBJ2-7; D perhaps matches TRBD2 (5 bases). CDR3 length: 12 amino acids. CDR1 is SQVTM, CDR2 ANQGSEA, per germline. The V and J ends lost 7 bases and 3 bases respectively, with 13 bases between them.

As regards this clone: A junction boundary mismatches the germline segment, possibly from a read error. This chain uses TRBV7-2 with TRBJ1-2; D is unresolved. Germline CDR1 SGHTA, CDR2 FQGNSA. This CDR3 is built from 13 residues. CDR3 protein: CASSPSPDGPSRF. The CDR3 DNA is TGTGCCAGCAGCCCCTCTCCTGACGGACCGTCCCGCTTC.